This T cell receptor beta chain was sequenced in a study of CD8 T cells in Susac syndrome. It was with random hexamers that about 0.45 to 1 ug RNA was reverse transcribed. One entry per CDR3 protein results from TCRdb running MiXCR on the immunoSEQ multiplex PCR reads. The sample has about 240,000 distinct CDR3 sequences; 90% to 96% are singletons. The CDR3 is made up of 16 amino acids. The ends lost 2 bases at V and 9 bases at J; junction bases unmatched: 11. Germline lookup yields CDR1 SGHDN and CDR2 FVKESK. The V and J genes are TRBV14 and TRBJ2-1; 9 positions agree with TRBD2. This TCR came from a human donor with Susac syndrome. The specimen sequenced was CD4+ T cells from PBMCs. The CDR3 nucleotides are TGTGCCAGCAGCCAACTCAGCGGGAGGTGGGCAATTGAGCAGTTCTTC. Translated, it gives CASSQLSGRWAIEQFF.